The clone carrying this T cell receptor (beta chain) showed up just a few times. Its specificity is unknown. This sample was taken from a study of CD8 T cells in ankylosing spondylitis. General study results and limits: Among TCR beta sequences, a motif of about 8 highly homologous variants appeared characteristic of ankylosing spondylitis blood. Matched synovial fluid from ankylosing spondylitis patients was reported to be enriched for disease-linked clones. Some of these motif variants have turned up before, in reports on reactive arthritis synovial fluid and blood.

TCRdb analysed the 5' RACE reads with MiXCR anew, one entry per CDR3 protein. The profile shows a few hundred thousand distinct CDR3 sequences, 8% of them singletons. The CDR3 totals 14 residues. V lost 4 bases and J lost 4, with 10 bases in between. The germline V gene has CDR1 MNHEY and CDR2 SVGAGI. The genes are TRBV6-5 and TRBJ2-2; a possible D gene is TRBD2 (6 bases). This TCR was sampled from a male donor with ankylosing spondylitis. What was sequenced was blood, either unsorted or a sorted T cell fraction (not recorded which). This chain's CDR3 is CASSWREGTGELFF. CDR3 bases: TGTGCCAGCAGTTGGCGGGAAGGCACCGGGGAGCTGTTTTTT.